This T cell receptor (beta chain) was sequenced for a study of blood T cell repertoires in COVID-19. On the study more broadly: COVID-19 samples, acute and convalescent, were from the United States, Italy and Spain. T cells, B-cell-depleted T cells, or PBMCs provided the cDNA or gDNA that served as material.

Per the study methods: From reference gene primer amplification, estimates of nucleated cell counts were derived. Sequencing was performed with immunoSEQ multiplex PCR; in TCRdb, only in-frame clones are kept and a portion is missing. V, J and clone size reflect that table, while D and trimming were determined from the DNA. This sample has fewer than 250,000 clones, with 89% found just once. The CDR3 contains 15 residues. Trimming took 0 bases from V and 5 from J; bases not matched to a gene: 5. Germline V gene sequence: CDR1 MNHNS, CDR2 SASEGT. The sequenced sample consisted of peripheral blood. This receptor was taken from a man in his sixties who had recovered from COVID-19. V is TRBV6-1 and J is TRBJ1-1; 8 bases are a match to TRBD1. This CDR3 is CASSEALDRETEAFF. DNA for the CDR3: TGTGCCAGCAGTGAAGCTTTGGACAGGGAAACTGAAGCTTTCTTT.